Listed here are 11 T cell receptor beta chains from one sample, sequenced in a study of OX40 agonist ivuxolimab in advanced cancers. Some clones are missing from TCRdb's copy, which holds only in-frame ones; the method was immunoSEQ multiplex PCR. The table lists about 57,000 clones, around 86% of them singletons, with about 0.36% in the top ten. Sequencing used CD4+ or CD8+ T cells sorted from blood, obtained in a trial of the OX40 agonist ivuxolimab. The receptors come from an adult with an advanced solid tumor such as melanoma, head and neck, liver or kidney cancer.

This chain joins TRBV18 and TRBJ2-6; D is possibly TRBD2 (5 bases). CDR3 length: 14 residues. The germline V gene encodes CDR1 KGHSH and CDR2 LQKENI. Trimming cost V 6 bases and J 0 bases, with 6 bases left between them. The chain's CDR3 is CASSSGSGANVLTF. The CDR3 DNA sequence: TGTGCCAGCTCCAGCGGCTCTGGGGCCAACGTCCTGACTTTC.

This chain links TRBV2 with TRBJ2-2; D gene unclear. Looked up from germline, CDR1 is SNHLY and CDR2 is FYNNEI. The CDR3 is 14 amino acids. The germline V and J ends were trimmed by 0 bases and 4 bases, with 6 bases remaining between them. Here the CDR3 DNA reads TGTGCCAGCAGTGAAGCTACTTCCACCGGGGAGCTGTTTTTT. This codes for CASSEATSTGELFF.

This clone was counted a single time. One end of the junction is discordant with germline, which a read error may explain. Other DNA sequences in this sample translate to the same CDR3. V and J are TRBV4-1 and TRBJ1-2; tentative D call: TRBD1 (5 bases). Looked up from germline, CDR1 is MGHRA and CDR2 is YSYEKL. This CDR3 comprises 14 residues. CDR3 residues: CASSQAGTGIGYTF. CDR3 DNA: TGCGCCAGCAGCCAAGCCGGGACCGGAATTGGCTATACCTTC.

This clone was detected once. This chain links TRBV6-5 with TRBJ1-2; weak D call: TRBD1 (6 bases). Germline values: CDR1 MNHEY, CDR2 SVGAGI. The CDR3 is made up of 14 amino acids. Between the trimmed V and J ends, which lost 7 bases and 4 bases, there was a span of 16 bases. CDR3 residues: CASKSGGRPYGYTF. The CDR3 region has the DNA TGTGCCAGCAAATCCGGGGGGCGTCCCTATGGCTACACCTTC.

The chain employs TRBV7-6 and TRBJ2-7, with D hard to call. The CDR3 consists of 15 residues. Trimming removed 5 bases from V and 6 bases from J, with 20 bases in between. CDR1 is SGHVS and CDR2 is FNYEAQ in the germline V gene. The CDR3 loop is CASSERSGHEAEQYF. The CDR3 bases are TGTGCCAGCAGCGAGAGGTCTGGGCATGAGGCCGAGCAGTACTTC. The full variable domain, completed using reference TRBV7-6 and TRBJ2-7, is GAGVSQSPRYKVTKRGQDVALRCDPISGHVSLYWYRQALGQGPEFLTYFNYEAQQDKSGLPNDRFSAERPEGSISTLTIQRTEQRDSAMYRCASSERSGHEAEQYFGPGTRLTVT.

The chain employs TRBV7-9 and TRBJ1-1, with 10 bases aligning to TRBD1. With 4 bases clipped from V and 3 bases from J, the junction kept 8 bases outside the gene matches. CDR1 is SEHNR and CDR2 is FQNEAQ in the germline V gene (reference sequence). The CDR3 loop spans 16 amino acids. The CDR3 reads CASSYPTGGLDTEAFF. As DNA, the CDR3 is TGTGCCAGCAGCTACCCGACAGGGGGCCTCGACACTGAAGCTTTCTTT.

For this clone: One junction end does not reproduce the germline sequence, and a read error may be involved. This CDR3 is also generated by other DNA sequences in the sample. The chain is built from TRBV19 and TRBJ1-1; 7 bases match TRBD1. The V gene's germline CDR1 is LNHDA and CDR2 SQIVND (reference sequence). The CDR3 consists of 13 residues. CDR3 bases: TGTGCTAGTAGTATACAGGGGTCCACTGAAGCTTTCTTT. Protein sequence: CASSIQGSTEAFF.

CDR3 residues: CASRGQMNTEAFF. In DNA, the CDR3 is TGCGCCAGCAGGGGACAGATGAACACTGAAGCTTTCTTT. The chain has TRBV10-1 and TRBJ1-1; 7 nucleotides align to TRBD1. The length of the CDR3 is 13 residues. The V gene end was trimmed by 6 bases and the J gene end by 0 bases; junction bases not matched to a gene: 1. Germline V gene lookup returns CDR1 WNHNN and CDR2 SYGVQD (reference sequence).

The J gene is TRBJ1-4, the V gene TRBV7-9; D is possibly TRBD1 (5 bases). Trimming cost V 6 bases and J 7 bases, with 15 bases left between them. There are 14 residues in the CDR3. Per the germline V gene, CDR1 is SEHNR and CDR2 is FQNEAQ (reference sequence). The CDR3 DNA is TGTGCCAGCAGGGAAAACGGGGCGAGTGAAAAACTGTTTTTT. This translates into CASRENGASEKLFF.

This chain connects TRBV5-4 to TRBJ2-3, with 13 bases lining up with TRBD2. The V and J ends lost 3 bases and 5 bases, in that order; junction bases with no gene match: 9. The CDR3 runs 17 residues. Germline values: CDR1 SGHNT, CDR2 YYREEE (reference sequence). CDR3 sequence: CASSSKLAGGLEDTQYF. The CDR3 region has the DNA TGTGCCAGCAGCTCTAAACTAGCGGGGGGGCTTGAAGATACGCAGTATTTT.

CDR3: CASRPDREPQHF. Here the CDR3 DNA reads TGTGCCAGCAGACCCGACAGGGAGCCCCAGCATTTT. V and J are TRBV2 and TRBJ1-5; TRBD1 agrees at 7 bases. The trim removed 6 bases at V and 8 bases at J, leaving 4 bases unmatched. Germline V CDR1 and CDR2: SNHLY, FYNNEI. The CDR3 length is 12 residues.